The 8 T cell receptor beta chains below were found in one sample sequenced in a study of T-cell memory formation after mild COVID-19. MiXCR was run by TCRdb on the 5' RACE reads, yielding one entry per CDR3 protein. The profile covers fewer than 500,000 distinct CDR3 sequences, with approximately 25% appearing a single time and around an eighth taken by the ten largest. The sequenced sample was PBMCs or a T cell subset sorted from them (not recorded which). These TCRs come from an adult woman who had mild COVID-19 (a few samples of this study predate the infection). Cell type and time point are not known.

This clonotype occurred many times. The CDR3 sequence: CASSFSTGLMGEQYF. The CDR3 DNA reads as TGTGCCAGCAGTTTCTCGACAGGGTTGATGGGCGAGCAGTACTTC. The chain recombines TRBV12-3 or TRBV12-4 with TRBJ2-7; 7 bases map to TRBD1. Unmatched junction bases numbered 11, after V lost 3 bases and J lost 6 bases. The CDR3 runs to 15 residues.

This clonotype was counted between two and nine times. The V call is TRBV11-3, the J call TRBJ2-1, with 9 bases that match TRBD1. CDR1 and CDR2 (germline): SGHNT, YENEEA. V was clipped by 5 bases and J by 9 bases; unmatched bases: 8. The CDR3 loop spans 14 amino acids. In DNA, the CDR3 is TGTGCCAGCAGCCTGGGACAGGGAGTCGGTGAGCAGTTCTTC. Encoded protein: CASSLGQGVGEQFF.

This clonotype was seen only a few times. The rearrangement joins TRBV29-1 to TRBJ2-1; 7 bases align to TRBD1. This CDR3 has 12 residues. V was clipped by 5 bases and J by 9 bases; unmatched bases: 7. Germline lookup yields CDR1 SQVTM and CDR2 ANQGSEA. DNA of the CDR3: TGCAGCGTTCGACAGGGTCGGAGTGAGCAGTTCTTC. Amino acid sequence: CSVRQGRSEQFF.

This chain connects TRBV5-1 to TRBJ2-6, with 7 bases aligning to TRBD1. The V and J ends lost 0 bases and 4 bases, in that order; junction bases with no gene match: 7. This CDR3 has 17 residues. Per germline, CDR1 SGHRS and CDR2 YFSETQ. The CDR3, as DNA: TGCGCCAGCAGCTTGGTTCCCACAGGGGCCGGGGCCAACGTCCTGACTTTC. Its translation is CASSLVPTGAGANVLTF.

The chain couples TRBV7-3 to TRBJ1-2; 7 nucleotides match TRBD1. V dropped 3 bases and J dropped 3; count of bases not matched to a gene: 1. Germline CDR1 and CDR2: SGHTA and FQGTGA. This CDR3 is 13 amino acids long. The CDR3 DNA reads as TGTGCCAGCAGCTTTGACAGGGACTATGGCTACACCTTC. As protein: CASSFDRDYGYTF.

J is TRBJ2-3 and V is TRBV7-9, with TRBD2 identical over 8 bases. The CDR3 runs to 16 residues. Germline V gene data show CDR1 as SEHNR and CDR2 as FQNEAQ (reference sequence). V shed 5 bases and J 0 bases; nucleotides not matched to a gene: 7. Here the CDR3 reads CASSLPTSASTDTQYF. The CDR3 bases are TGTGCCAGCAGCCTCCCGACTAGCGCTAGCACAGATACGCAGTATTTT. Supplemented by reference TRBV7-9 and TRBJ2-3, the full variable domain reads DTGVSQNPRHKITKRGQNVTFRCDPISEHNRLYWYRQTLGQGPEFLTYFQNEAQLEKSRLLSDRFSAERPKGSFSTLEIQRTEQGDSAMYLCASSLPTSASTDTQYFGPGTRLTVL.

J is TRBJ2-3 and V is TRBV12-3 or TRBV12-4; D is perhaps TRBD2 (6 bases). CDR3 size: 14 residues. Between the trimmed V and J ends, which lost 2 bases and 6 bases, there was a span of 12 bases. The CDR3 here is CASSLSGTEDTQYF. CDR3 bases: TGTGCCAGCAGTTTATCCGGGACTGAGGATACGCAGTATTTT.

This chain connects TRBV4-3 to TRBJ1-1; 8 bases are shared with TRBD1. Unmatched junction bases numbered 1, after V lost 3 bases and J lost 1 base. This CDR3 spans 14 amino acids. The germline V gene has CDR1 LGHNA and CDR2 YSLEER. The CDR3: CASSQTGENTEAFF. For the CDR3, the DNA is TGCGCCAGCAGCCAGACAGGGGAGAACACTGAAGCTTTCTTT.